Below, one T cell receptor (beta chain) is given with its context. Its cognate antigen is unknown. Germline CDR1 and CDR2: KGHSH and LQKENI. The V end was cut by 0 bases, the J end by 1 base, with 7 bases between. This CDR3 contains 14 residues. The record originates from a study of T cells after yellow fever vaccination. General observations from the study: Although the secondary response was weaker, it peaked faster, at day 5 versus 15. After the booster, approximately 95% of CD4 and about 90% of CD8 primary-response clones were re-detected. A small proportion of clonotypes was detected in both the CD4 and CD8 compartments.

They built TCR cDNA with 5'RACE template switching, a step that put in a universal primer site and UMIs. TCRdb itself ran the 5' RACE reads through MiXCR, one entry per CDR3 protein. The sample consists of about 510,000 distinct CDR3 sequences, about a fifth of them appearing once. The TCR comes from a man between 18 and 35 years old who received the YFV17D yellow fever vaccine. The V and J genes are TRBV18 and TRBJ2-7; D gene ambiguous. Here the sequenced sample was PBMCs, taken 20 to 25 days after the first yellow fever vaccination. CDR3 in DNA: TGTGCCAGCTCACCACCGGCAGGTTCCTACGAGCAGTACTTC. Translated, it gives CASSPPAGSYEQYF.